The 20 T cell receptor beta chains below all came from one sample that was sequenced in a study of blood T cell repertoires in COVID-19. TCRdb's table, derived via immunoSEQ multiplex PCR, lists solely in-frame clones and lacks some. Of 100,000 to 120,000 clones listed, 80% to 90% were seen once; the top ten hold roughly 9.4%. Sequencing input: peripheral blood. The receptors were sampled from a woman in her 70s with acute or convalescent COVID-19.

The V and J genes are TRBV6-2 or TRBV6-3 and TRBJ2-1; D is perhaps TRBD1 (6 bases). Germline lookup yields CDR1 MNHEY and CDR2 SVGEGT. The V and J ends lost 2 bases and 5 bases respectively, with 19 bases between them. The CDR3 length is 17 residues. The CDR3 sequence is CASSYPLRGSWDNEQFF. The CDR3 nucleotides are TGTGCCAGCAGTTACCCTCTCAGGGGAAGCTGGGACAATGAGCAGTTCTTC.

The chain links TRBV19 to TRBJ2-3; the match to TRBD2 covers 10 bases. Trimming took 8 bases from V and 4 from J; bases not matched to a gene: 12. The CDR3 loop spans 16 amino acids. Germline lookup yields CDR1 LNHDA and CDR2 SQIVND (reference sequence). CDR3 in amino acids: CASRPRGLAIADTQYF. In nucleotides, the CDR3 is TGTGCCAGTCGCCCGAGGGGACTAGCGATCGCAGATACGCAGTATTTT.

This rearrangement joins TRBV12-5 to TRBJ2-5; 9 bases are a match to TRBD2. V dropped 3 bases and J dropped 5; count of bases not matched to a gene: 7. The CDR3 spans 15 residues. From germline, CDR1 is LGHNT and CDR2 FRNRAP. In nucleotides, the CDR3 is TGTGCTAGTGGTTTAAGCGGGGGGCCGGGGGAGACCCAGTACTTC. This encodes CASGLSGGPGETQYF.

The genes are TRBV19 and TRBJ1-6, with 7 nucleotides matching TRBD1. J was trimmed by 5 bases and V by 5 bases; bases with no gene match: 6. CDR3 length: 15 amino acids. In germline, CDR1 is LNHDA, CDR2 SQIVND (reference sequence). The CDR3: CASSPAGTDNSPLHF. As DNA, the CDR3 is TGTGCCAGTAGTCCTGCCGGGACAGATAATTCACCCCTCCACTTT.

This chain links TRBV3-1 (or the pseudogene TRBV3-2) with TRBJ1-2; D not certain. The germline gives CDR1 LGHDT, CDR2 YNNKEL (reference sequence). V lost 5 bases and J lost 4, with 14 bases in between. The length of the CDR3 is 14 residues. The CDR3 region is CASSGDIRGYGYTF. The CDR3 DNA reads TGTGCCAGCAGCGGTGACATACGGGGCTATGGCTACACCTTC.

This chain joins TRBV6-5 and TRBJ2-5, with TRBD2 matching 7 bases. V gave up 8 bases and J gave up 5 bases; unmatched junction bases: 11. Germline CDR1 and CDR2: MNHEY and SVGAGI. This CDR3 has 14 amino acids. CDR3 sequence reads: CASHSWGGEETQYF. The CDR3 nucleotides read TGTGCCAGCCACAGTTGGGGGGGGGAGGAGACCCAGTACTTC.

The CDR3 region is CASSERTAFNYGYTF. The DNA of the CDR3 is TGTGCCAGCAGTGAACGGACAGCCTTTAACTATGGCTACACCTTC. The V and J genes are TRBV6-1 and TRBJ1-2; TRBD1 is a possible D gene (6 bases). Germline values: CDR1 MNHNS, CDR2 SASEGT. V lost 2 bases and J 1 base, leaving 11 bases between the germline ends. This CDR3 region has 15 residues.

This clone was seen once. V is TRBV2 and J is TRBJ2-2, with TRBD1 matching over 7 bases. The CDR3 covers 13 residues. Germline loops: CDR1 SNHLY, CDR2 FYNNEI. After removal of 6 bases from V and 7 bases from J, the junction contained 5 bases not matched to a gene. The CDR3 nucleotides read TGTGCCAGCAGGGACAGGTACAACGGGGAGCTGTTTTTT. Its protein is CASRDRYNGELFF.

The V and J genes are TRBV29-1 and TRBJ2-1; the D gene is possibly TRBD2 (7 bases). The length of the CDR3 is 12 residues. Germline CDR1 reads SQVTM; CDR2 reads ANQGSEA. The V gene lost 8 bases and the J gene lost 8 bases, with 16 bases spanning the gap. The CDR3 here is CSILGGDYEQFF. CDR3 nucleotides: TGCAGCATCTTAGGGGGGGATTATGAGCAGTTCTTC.

The CDR3 region is CASRDRTTEALHF. CDR3 bases: TGTGCCAGTAGGGACAGGACCACTGAGGCCCTCCACTTT. The chain carries TRBV19 and TRBJ1-6; 7 nucleotides agree with TRBD1. The CDR3 is 13 amino acids. Germline V gene sequence: CDR1 LNHDA, CDR2 SQIVND (reference sequence). After removal of 6 bases from V and 14 bases from J, the junction contained 10 bases not matched to a gene.

The rearrangement joins TRBV5-4 to TRBJ2-1; perhaps TRBD2 as D (6 bases). V lost 4 bases and J lost 9, with 14 bases in between. The CDR3 loop spans 13 amino acids. Germline CDR1 is SGHNT and CDR2 is YYREEE (reference sequence). The CDR3 sequence is CASSRSPGVEQFF. In DNA, the CDR3 is TGTGCCAGCAGCCGGAGCCCGGGGGTTGAGCAGTTCTTC.

This clone was counted between two and nine times. This chain uses TRBV5-1 with TRBJ2-6, with D unclear. There are 16 residues in the CDR3. Trimming took 2 bases from V and 0 from J, leaving 9 bases between them. Germline V gene data show CDR1 as SGHRS and CDR2 as YFSETQ. CDR3 region: CASSLALVSGANVLTF. The CDR3 DNA follows: TGCGCCAGCAGCTTAGCCTTAGTCTCTGGGGCCAACGTCCTGACTTTC.

The CDR3 nucleotides are TGTGCCAGCAGCCCCGGGACAGGGATTCAGAACTATGGCTACACCTTC. This sequence encodes CASSPGTGIQNYGYTF. The rearrangement joins TRBV3-1 (or the pseudogene TRBV3-2) to TRBJ1-2; 9 nucleotides line up with TRBD1. CDR3 length: 16 residues. CDR1 and CDR2 from the germline V gene are LGHDT and YNNKEL (reference sequence). Trimming removed 4 bases from V and 2 bases from J; junction bases left unmatched: 8.

This clone was seen just once. The V and J genes are TRBV7-2 and TRBJ2-7; D not resolved. V was clipped by 2 bases and J by 0 bases, with 8 bases between them. The CDR3 is 14 residues long. Germline lookup yields CDR1 SGHTA and CDR2 FQGNSA. CDR3 amino acids: CASSLQENSYEQYF. The DNA for the CDR3 is TGTGCCAGCAGCTTACAAGAGAACTCCTACGAGCAGTACTTC.

CDR3 sequence: CASSYRQGAHNEQFF. The CDR3 DNA reads as TGTGCCAGCAGCTATCGACAGGGTGCACACAATGAGCAGTTCTTC. The chain combines TRBV11-3 with TRBJ2-1, with 7 positions matching TRBD1. Germline V gives CDR1 SGHNT, CDR2 YENEEA. Losses at the gene ends were 4 bases for V and 5 bases for J; bases not matched to a gene: 8. This CDR3 spans 15 amino acids.

The chain carries TRBV5-4 and TRBJ1-1, with D possibly being TRBD1 (6 bases). CDR1 and CDR2 from the germline V gene are SGHNT and YYREEE (reference sequence). The CDR3 is 14 residues long. V lost 0 bases and J lost 5, with 11 bases in between. CDR3 sequence: CASSLGGGRTEAFF. The CDR3 region has the DNA TGTGCCAGCAGCTTGGGAGGGGGTCGGACTGAAGCTTTCTTT.

This clone showed up just once. The chain joins TRBV6-2 or TRBV6-3 to TRBJ2-1, with no clear D. The V and J ends lost 3 bases and 7 bases respectively, with 7 bases between them. The CDR3 runs 12 residues. The V gene's germline CDR1 is MNHEY and CDR2 SVGEGT. The CDR3 loop reads CASSYVSNEQFF. The CDR3 DNA reads TGTGCCAGCAGTTATGTTTCTAATGAGCAGTTCTTC.

The chain recombines TRBV6-4 with TRBJ2-1, with unresolved D. Germline V CDR1 and CDR2: MRHNA, SNTAGT. CDR3 length equals 13 residues. V shed 2 bases and J shed 10 bases, with 12 bases lying between them. CDR3 loop: CASSDSSVGEQFF. In DNA, the CDR3 is TGTGCCAGCAGTGACAGCAGCGTTGGGGAGCAGTTCTTC.

V and J are TRBV6-2 or TRBV6-3 and TRBJ1-1, with TRBD1 identical over 7 bases. Trimming removed 3 bases from V and 0 bases from J; junction bases left unmatched: 7. The CDR3 consists of 16 residues. Germline loops: CDR1 MNHEY, CDR2 SVGEGT. CDR3 residues: CASSYGQTGLNTEAFF. In DNA, the CDR3 is TGTGCCAGCAGTTATGGGCAGACAGGGCTGAACACTGAAGCTTTCTTT.

V is TRBV7-9 and J is TRBJ2-5, with unresolved D. CDR1 SEHNR and CDR2 FQNEAQ come from the germline V gene (reference sequence). V was trimmed by 4 bases and J by 1 base, leaving 19 bases between them. This CDR3 spans 17 amino acids. Here the CDR3 reads CASSSNLETSRQETQYF. CDR3 sequence (DNA): TGTGCCAGCAGCTCTAACCTAGAAACAAGCCGCCAAGAGACCCAGTACTTC.